This T cell receptor (beta chain) was sequenced in a study of T-cell memory formation after mild COVID-19. As for the study in general: Largely, TCR clusters stayed within a single donor. The study, taken as a whole, reports: Contracting CD4+ clones lay largely in CM and EM, with CD8+ ones residing in EMRA. Pre-infection memory showed some responding clones, and this suggested that cross-reactive memory joined.

cDNA libraries for TCR alpha and TCR beta, carrying sample barcodes and UMIs, came from 5'RACE with constant-segment primers. TCRdb analysed the 5' RACE reads with MiXCR anew, one entry per CDR3 protein. The data hold around 150,000 distinct CDR3 sequences, with under 14% observed a single time. With V trimmed by 5 bases and J by 10 bases, 8 bases remained unmatched. This CDR3 has 15 residues. Of note for this clonotype: What it binds is unknown.

The chain recombines TRBV12-3 or TRBV12-4 with TRBJ1-6, with TRBD1 identical over 10 bases. Sample: PBMCs or a T cell subset sorted from them (not recorded which). The receptor was isolated from a man in his late teens or twenties who had mild COVID-19 (a few samples of this study predate the infection). Cell type and time point are not known. CDR3 coding DNA: TGTGCCAGCAGTCCGCGGACAGGGGGAGAGTCACCCCTCCACTTT. Translated: CASSPRTGGESPLHF.